These T cell receptor beta chains were read from a single sample in a study of identical twins. TCRdb fed the 5' RACE reads into MiXCR, producing one record per CDR3 protein. The table records approximately 550,000 distinct CDR3 sequences, approximately 20% of them present only once. The same data also went into a second study, on yellow fever vaccine responses in identical twins.

The specimen was CD4+ T cells sorted from blood. These TCRs come from a woman aged 18 to 35 in good health. CDR3s include the opening cysteine and the closing phenylalanine or tryptophan. Fields, in order: J gene, D gene, V gene, clone size, CDR3 DNA, CDR3 protein. A D gene is named only where the DNA matches it firmly. Expanded clones get a size class; other rows say once, few or many, or leave the size out.

>TRBJ2-7|NA|TRBV27|few
TGTGCCAGCAGTTTGGACCGACGGGGTGCCTACGAGCAGTACTTC
CASSLDRRGAYEQYF
>TRBJ1-1|NA|TRBV20-1|NA
TGCAGTGCTAGAGATCCCAATCAGGGTGCCACTGAAGCTTTCTTT
CSARDPNQGATEAFF
>TRBJ2-3|NA|TRBV27|NA
TGTGCCAGCAAAGAACTTCAGGCCCACACAGATACGCAGTATTTT
CASKELQAHTDTQYF
>TRBJ1-2|TRBD1|TRBV4-2|few
TGTGCCAGCAGCCAGGGCAGGGGGCCCAACTATGGCTACACCTTC
CASSQGRGPNYGYTF
>TRBJ2-1|NA|TRBV7-9|NA
TGTGCCAGCAAGGGGGTGCAGACACCTGAGCAGTTCTTC
CASKGVQTPEQFF
>TRBJ2-2|NA|TRBV29-1|many
TGCAGCGTCTCCAGGCAGGGCACCGGGGAGCTGTTTTTT
CSVSRQGTGELFF
>TRBJ2-1|NA|TRBV7-8|NA
TGTGCCAGCAGCTTAGGGCACGGGCCGGGTGAGCAGTTCTTC
CASSLGHGPGEQFF
>TRBJ1-5|NA|TRBV25-1|few
TGTGCCAGCCAAGGCCCCGATCAGCCCCAGCATTTT
CASQGPDQPQHF
>TRBJ2-1|NA|TRBV12-3/TRBV12-4|NA
TGTGCCAGCAGTTCCACTAGGGCGAGCTCCTACAATGAGCAGTTCTTC
CASSSTRASSYNEQFF
>TRBJ2-7|TRBD2|TRBV10-3|few
TGTGCCATCACTACGGAGGGAGGGCTCTACGAGCAGTACTTC
CAITTEGGLYEQYF
>TRBJ2-1|NA|TRBV12-3/TRBV12-4|few
TGTGCCAGCAGCCCTCAGGGGGGACTAGTGAGCAATGAGCAGTTCTTC
CASSPQGGLVSNEQFF
>TRBJ2-7|NA|TRBV27|NA
TGTGCCAGCAGCCTAGGCAGGGTCGGCGAGCAGTACTTC
CASSLGRVGEQYF
>TRBJ2-3|NA|TRBV3-1|many
TGTGCCAGCAGTCACCCGGGGGTAGATACGCAGTATTTT
CASSHPGVDTQYF
>TRBJ2-7|NA|TRBV12-3/TRBV12-4|NA
TGTGCCAGCTCCATTGGGGTTGTCGGCGGTTACGAGCAGTACTTC
CASSIGVVGGYEQYF
>TRBJ2-2|TRBD1|TRBV5-1|NA
TGCGCCAGCAGCCCCGGAGGGACAGGGTTCACCGGGGAGCTGTTTTTT
CASSPGGTGFTGELFF
>TRBJ1-4|TRBD1|TRBV24-1|few
TGTGCCACCAGTGACCCTACAGGGGGTGATGAAAAACTGTTTTTT
CATSDPTGGDEKLFF
>TRBJ2-7|NA|TRBV24-1|NA
TGTGCCACCAGTGTACAAGCAGGACATGAGCAGTACTTC
CATSVQAGHEQYF
>TRBJ2-5|NA|TRBV11-2|few
TGTGCCAGCAGCGCCCGGGACTCAAGGGGGACCCAGTACTTC
CASSARDSRGTQYF
>TRBJ2-5|NA|TRBV28|many
TGTGCCAGCAGTTTAGCAGTGAAAGAGACCCAGTACTTC
CASSLAVKETQYF
>TRBJ1-1|NA|TRBV20-1|few
TGCAGTGCCACTAACACTGAAGCTTTCTTT
CSATNTEAFF
>TRBJ2-7|TRBD2|TRBV4-1|NA
TGCGCCAGCAGCCAAGCTGGGGGGGGGTTCTACGAGCAGTACTTC
CASSQAGGGFYEQYF
>TRBJ1-5|NA|TRBV7-2|few
TGTGCCAGCAGCCCAACCCTTGGGGGGAATCAGCCCCAGCATTTT
CASSPTLGGNQPQHF
>TRBJ2-2|TRBD1|TRBV11-2|NA
TGTGCCAGCAGCTTAGGTACAGGGGGGAACACCGGGGAGCTGTTTTTT
CASSLGTGGNTGELFF
>TRBJ2-7|NA|TRBV7-2|NA
TGTGCCAGCAGCTTAAGGGGGGGATACTCCTACGAGCAGTACTTC
CASSLRGGYSYEQYF
>TRBJ2-7|TRBD1|TRBV20-1|NA
TGCAGTGCTAGAGATGAAAAGGGCTGGGGGACAGAAGGCTACGAGCAGTACTTC
CSARDEKGWGTEGYEQYF
>TRBJ2-3|NA|TRBV20-1|NA
TGCAGTGCTAGCCTGCTAGCGGGACAGGCAGATACGCAGTATTTT
CSASLLAGQADTQYF
>TRBJ1-2|NA|TRBV5-1|few
TGCGCCAGCAGCATACAGCCTAACTATGGCTACACCTTC
CASSIQPNYGYTF
>TRBJ1-2|NA|TRBV5-1|few
TGCGCCAGCAGTCGCGACAGCTGGAGTGGCTACACCTTC
CASSRDSWSGYTF
>TRBJ1-1|NA|TRBV20-1|many
TGCAGTGCTGGAAAAACAGGATTCACTGAAGCTTTCTTT
CSAGKTGFTEAFF
>TRBJ2-2|NA|TRBV20-1|NA
TGCAGTGCTAGACCCCTCGTGGGAACCGGGGAGCTGTTTTTT
CSARPLVGTGELFF
>TRBJ2-3|NA|TRBV20-1|NA
TGCAGTGCTCCGGGACGTCTGGCGACAGATACGCAGTATTTT
CSAPGRLATDTQYF
>TRBJ1-4|NA|TRBV5-1|few
TGCGCCAGCAAGGGGAGTGAAAAACTGTTTTTT
CASKGSEKLFF
>TRBJ1-1|TRBD1|TRBV7-2|NA
TGTGCCAGCAGCTCGGGACAGATAAACACTGAAGCTTTCTTT
CASSSGQINTEAFF
>TRBJ2-6|NA|TRBV6-5|NA
TGTGCCAGCAGTTACGGACTATCCGTGGGGGCCAACGTCCTGACTTTC
CASSYGLSVGANVLTF
>TRBJ2-7|TRBD1|TRBV5-1|many
TGCGCCAGCAGCTTGACAGGGGATATCTACGAGCAGTACTTC
CASSLTGDIYEQYF
>TRBJ1-1|NA|TRBV12-3/TRBV12-4|many
TGTGCCAGCAGTCTGGTACAGGGAGACACTGAAGCTTTCTTT
CASSLVQGDTEAFF
>TRBJ1-1|TRBD1|TRBV14|few
TGTGCCAGCAGCCACCGGGACAGGGGCAACACTGAAGCTTTCTTT
CASSHRDRGNTEAFF
>TRBJ2-2|TRBD2|TRBV12-3/TRBV12-4|few
TGTGCCAGCAGTCCCCCAGCGGGGTCCGCCGGGGAGCTGTTTTTT
CASSPPAGSAGELFF
>TRBJ2-1|TRBD1|TRBV7-9|NA
TGTGCCAGCAGCTTAAATTTCCGGGACAGGGGGGGTGAGCAGTTCTTC
CASSLNFRDRGGEQFF
>TRBJ2-1|NA|TRBV20-1|many
TGCAGTGCTACTGGGGGGAACAATGAGCAGTTCTTC
CSATGGNNEQFF
>TRBJ2-7|NA|TRBV28|NA
TGTGCCAGCAGTTTATATCCCGGGAGCTACGAGCAGTACTTC
CASSLYPGSYEQYF
>TRBJ2-7|TRBD1|TRBV20-1|few
TGCAGTGCTAGAAGAGGGGGCGCCCCCTACGAGCAGTACTTC
CSARRGGAPYEQYF
>TRBJ2-2|TRBD1|TRBV18|NA
TGTGCCAGCTCACCGACAGGGTACTCCGGGGAGCTGTTTTTT
CASSPTGYSGELFF
>TRBJ2-3|TRBD1|TRBV5-5|NA
TGTGCCACAAATAGACAGGGCTTGGGAACAGATACGCAGTATTTT
CATNRQGLGTDTQYF
>TRBJ2-1|TRBD1|TRBV18|NA
TGTGCCAGCTCACCACCGCCGGGACAGGGGAACCTATACAATGAGCAGTTCTTC
CASSPPPGQGNLYNEQFF
>TRBJ2-1|NA|TRBV5-1|NA
TGCGCCAGCAGCTTGGAGTCTGATGAGCAGTTCTTC
CASSLESDEQFF